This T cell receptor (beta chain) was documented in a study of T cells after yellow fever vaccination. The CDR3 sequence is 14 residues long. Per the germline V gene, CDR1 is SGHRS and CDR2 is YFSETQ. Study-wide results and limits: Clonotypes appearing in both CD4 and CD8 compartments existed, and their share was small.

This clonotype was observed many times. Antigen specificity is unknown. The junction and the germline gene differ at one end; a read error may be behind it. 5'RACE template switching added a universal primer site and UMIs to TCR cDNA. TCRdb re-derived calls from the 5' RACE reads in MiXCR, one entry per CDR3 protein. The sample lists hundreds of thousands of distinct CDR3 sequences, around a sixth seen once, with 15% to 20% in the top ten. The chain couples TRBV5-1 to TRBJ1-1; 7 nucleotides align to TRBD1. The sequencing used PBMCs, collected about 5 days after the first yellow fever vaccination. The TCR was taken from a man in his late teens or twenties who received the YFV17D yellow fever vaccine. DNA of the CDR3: TGTGCCAGCAGCCCGACAGGGATGAACACTGAAGCTTTCTTT. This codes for CASSPTGMNTEAFF.